Listed below are T cell receptor beta chains from one sample, sequenced in a study of control samples from healthy donors and cancer patients. The assay was immunoSEQ multiplex PCR, and TCRdb's table has in-frame clones only and misses some. This table has 200,000 to 250,000 clones, about 94% appearing once. Sequenced input: blood. Every receptor here comes from a man aged 45-65 years in good health. Each CDR3 is given with its conserved first and last residue. Each record gives: J gene, D gene, V gene, clone size, CDR3 DNA, CDR3 protein. D genes are given only for firm matches. Size values are once, few and many counts, or a class for expanded clones, and some rows have none.

TRBJ1-2 . TRBV6-5 . TGTGCCAGCAGTACCCCTGGGCTCTATGGCTACACCTTC CASSTPGLYGYTF
TRBJ1-5 TRBD1 TRBV6-2/TRBV6-3 . TGTGCCAGCAGTAGACAGGGGATCCGGTATCAGCCCCAGCATTTT CASSRQGIRYQPQHF
TRBJ2-3 . TRBV9 . TGTGCCAGCAGCGTCAGCACAGATACGCAGTATTTT CASSVSTDTQYF
TRBJ1-2 . TRBV7-2 . TGTGCCAGCAGCTTAGCGAAAACAGGCGTCTATGGCTACACCTTC CASSLAKTGVYGYTF
TRBJ2-7 . TRBV10-3 . TGTGCCATCAGTGATGATAGGGGGAAATCCTACGAGCAGTACTTC CAISDDRGKSYEQYF
TRBJ2-7 . TRBV5-1 . TGCGCCAGCAGTGAAATCGGTTCCGAGCAGTACTTC CASSEIGSEQYF
TRBJ1-2 . TRBV5-1 . TGCGCCAGCAGCTTCGGGGGCCCGACAGATTATGGCTACACCTTC CASSFGGPTDYGYTF
TRBJ2-1 TRBD1 TRBV10-3 . TGTGCCATCAGTGAGGTAACAGGGGAAAATGAGCAGTTCTTC CAISEVTGENEQFF
TRBJ2-1 TRBD1 TRBV20-1 . TGCAGCGCTAGTAGGGGACAGCCCCACAATGAGCAGTTCTTC CSASRGQPHNEQFF
TRBJ1-5 . TRBV28 . TGTGCCAGCAGTTTATCTATTCAGCCCCAGCATTTT CASSLSIQPQHF
TRBJ1-5 . TRBV6-6 . TGTGCCAGCACGCTGGGAAATAGCAATCAGCCCCAGCATTTT CASTLGNSNQPQHF
TRBJ2-3 TRBD2 TRBV18 . TGTGCCAGCTCACGGGGCCCTTCTAGCGGGGGAACGCAGTATTTT CASSRGPSSGGTQYF
TRBJ2-7 . TRBV20-1 once TGCAGTGCTAGTGCGGGGAAATACTACGAGCAGTACTTC CSASAGKYYEQYF